The 3 T cell receptor beta chains below were found in one sample sequenced in a study of T cells in Graves' hyperthyroidism and ophthalmopathy. The investigators amplified TCR beta CDR3 regions from RNA transcripts. The TCR CDR3 was amplified in a first-round RT-PCR using the HTBI primer set. A single record per CDR3 protein comes from TCRdb applying MiXCR to the multiplex PCR reads. Altogether under 350,000 distinct CDR3 sequences are present, 25% to 30% being singletons, with the ten largest covering approximately 30%. Sequenced sample: blood. The receptors here all came from a middle-aged man with Graves' hyperthyroidism that later progressed to Graves' ophthalmopathy.

J is TRBJ2-5 and V is TRBV28; D may be TRBD1 (6 bases). The germline V gene encodes CDR1 MDHEN and CDR2 SYDVKM. The CDR3 contains 14 residues. The V and J ends lost 5 bases and 5 bases respectively, with 15 bases between them. This chain's CDR3 is CASSGQGRGETQYF. In DNA form, the CDR3 reads TGTGCCAGCAGTGGGCAGGGCAGGGGTGAGACCCAGTACTTC.

This clonotype was counted at least ten times. The gene calls are TRBV6-1 and TRBJ2-7; 9 bases are shared with TRBD2. The CDR3 spans 15 residues. Germline lookup yields CDR1 MNHNS and CDR2 SASEGT. The V segment lost 1 base and the J segment 2 bases; nucleotides outside the gene matches: 3. The CDR3 coding sequence is TGTGCCAGCAGTGAAGAAATAGCGGGAGCCTACGAGCAGTACTTC. It yields the protein CASSEEIAGAYEQYF.

This clonotype has a count of ten or more. At one end, the junction sequence differs from germline, possibly due to a read error. The chain employs TRBV20-1 and TRBJ1-5; a possible D gene is TRBD1 (6 bases). Looked up from germline, CDR1 is DFQATT and CDR2 is SNEGSKA (reference sequence). The CDR3 has 15 amino acids. The CDR3 here is CSAREGEYSNQPQHF. The CDR3, as DNA: TGCAGTGCTCGAGAGGGGGAATATAGCAATCAGCCCCAGCATTTT.